This TCR delta chain was found in a study of gamma-delta T cells after stem cell transplantation. TCRdb re-called clones from the RT-PCR reads using CATT. The data contain more than 1,300 delta-chain clones, 10% to 15% of them singletons. Germline V gene sequence: CDR1 TSWWSYY, CDR2 QGS. The CDR3 is 24 residues long. V lost 2 bases and J lost 0; bases outside the gene matches: 25. This TCR came from a human donor. It is not recorded whose cells these are; they may come from a transplant donor. The sequencing sample was made of gamma-delta T cells. The chain joins TRDV1 to TRDJ1; 12 nucleotides align to TRDD3. CDR3 nucleotide sequence: TGTGCTCTTGGGGAAACAAACAATGCGTACTGGGGGATACTATCGGTCGGCTACACCGATAAACTCATCTTT. Amino acids: CALGETNNAYWGILSVGYTDKLIF.